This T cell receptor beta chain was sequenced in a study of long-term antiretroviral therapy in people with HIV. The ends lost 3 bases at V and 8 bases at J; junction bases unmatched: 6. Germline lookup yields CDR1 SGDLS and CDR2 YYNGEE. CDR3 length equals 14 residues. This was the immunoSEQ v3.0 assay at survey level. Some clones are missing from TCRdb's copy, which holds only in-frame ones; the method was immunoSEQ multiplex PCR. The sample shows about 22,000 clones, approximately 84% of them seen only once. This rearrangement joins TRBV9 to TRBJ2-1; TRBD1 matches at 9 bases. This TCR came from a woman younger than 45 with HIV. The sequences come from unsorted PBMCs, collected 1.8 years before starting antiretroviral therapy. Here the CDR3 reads CASSETGGRYEQFF. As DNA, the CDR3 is TGTGCCAGCAGCGAGACAGGGGGTCGTTATGAGCAGTTCTTC.